This TCR beta chain was sequenced in a study of CD8 T cells in ankylosing spondylitis. The CDR3 runs 13 residues. The ends lost 3 bases at V and 3 bases at J; junction bases unmatched: 4. Germline lookup yields CDR1 DFQATT and CDR2 SNEGSKA (reference sequence). General study points: Relatively rare in peripheral blood, disease-linked clones were also CD8+. Earlier literature documents some of the motif variants in reactive arthritis synovial fluid and blood. Reportedly, disease-linked clones are significantly enriched in ankylosing spondylitis patients' matched synovial fluid. What seemed typical of ankylosing spondylitis blood was a TCR beta motif built from several highly homologous variants.

Points on this clonotype: Its antigen is still unknown.

Quantitative 5'-RACE with molecular barcodes produced the TCR beta libraries. Via MiXCR, TCRdb re-called the 5' RACE reads, giving one row per CDR3 protein. This sample has 650,000 to 800,000 distinct CDR3 sequences; roughly 19% occur once, and the top ten carry around 19%. This chain uses TRBV20-1 with TRBJ2-7; 8 nucleotides line up with TRBD2. The sequencing sample was made of blood, either unsorted or a sorted T cell fraction (not recorded which). This receptor was obtained from a male donor with ankylosing spondylitis. The CDR3 nucleotides are TGCAGTGCTAGGAGGGCGGGAGGCTACGAGCAGTACTTC. Its protein product is CSARRAGGYEQYF.